This TCR beta chain derives from a study of cytomegalovirus exposure and HLA in healthy donors. The count of this clone is one. Its antigen is not known. Study conclusions and caveats: Most of the CMV-associated TCR beta chains (in a later analysis) appeared to be HLA-restricted.

Germline V CDR1 and CDR2: SGHRS, YFSETQ. The CDR3 spans 19 residues. The V and J ends lost 0 bases and 1 base, in that order; junction bases with no gene match: 10. This PCR relied on a set of 60 Vbeta primers and 13 Jbeta primers. Repertoires were generated with immunoSEQ multiplex PCR, while TCRdb's copy carries only in-frame clones and drops some. In the table there are 150,000 or so clones, approximately 85% of which are singletons. Sequencing was done on a sample of PBMCs. This chain joins TRBV5-1 and TRBJ1-3, with 10 bases matching TRBD1. This TCR came from a woman aged 18-29 years in good health and CMV-seronegative. The CDR3 region is CASSLGTGGPLFSGNTIYF. The DNA for the CDR3 is TGCGCCAGCAGCTTGGGGACAGGGGGACCTCTTTTTTCTGGAAACACCATATATTTT.